This passage covers 30 T cell receptor beta chains from one sample sequenced in a study of long-term antiretroviral therapy in people with HIV. It was version v3.0 of the immunoSEQ assay that was run at survey level. Profiled with immunoSEQ multiplex PCR; TCRdb holds only in-frame clones, not every one. Here the sample spans 20,000 to 25,000 clones, 82% being singletons. Here the sequenced sample was unsorted PBMCs, taken 0.2 years after starting antiretroviral therapy. Every receptor here comes from a woman in her twenties or thirties with HIV.

The chain couples TRBV11-3 to TRBJ2-1; D gene uncertain. The ends were cut back, 4 bases at V and 4 bases at J, with 8 bases in the middle. CDR1 SGHNT and CDR2 YENEEA come from the germline V gene. The CDR3 has 13 amino acids. In DNA form, the CDR3 reads TGTGCCAGCAGCTCTATCGGGTACAATGAGCAGTTCTTC. This translates into CASSSIGYNEQFF.

The gene calls are TRBV18 and TRBJ2-7; D gene unclear. The germline V and J ends were trimmed by 2 bases and 7 bases, with 6 bases remaining between them. The CDR3 covers 11 residues. Germline lookup yields CDR1 KGHSH and CDR2 LQKENI. The CDR3 loop is CASSPGVEQYF. DNA of the CDR3: TGTGCCAGCTCACCAGGGGTGGAGCAGTACTTC.

V is TRBV2 and J is TRBJ1-5; tentative D call: TRBD1 (5 bases). This CDR3 region has 14 residues. Germline V gives CDR1 SNHLY, CDR2 FYNNEI. The V end was cut by 0 bases, the J end by 4 bases, with 7 bases between. CDR3 bases: TGTGCCAGCAGTGAAGCGCGGGGGAATCAGCCCCAGCATTTT. It encodes CASSEARGNQPQHF.

V usage is TRBV6-5 and J usage is TRBJ2-1; D not certain. The V end was cut by 0 bases, the J end by 4 bases, with 7 bases between. Germline loops: CDR1 MNHEY, CDR2 SVGAGI. The CDR3 is 14 amino acids. The CDR3 protein is CASSYSSQYNEQFF. The DNA of the CDR3 is TGTGCCAGCAGTTACTCGTCACAGTACAATGAGCAGTTCTTC.

The V call is TRBV7-3, the J call TRBJ2-2, with D unresolved. Trimming removed 5 bases at V and 7 bases at J, with 11 bases between. CDR3 length equals 13 residues. Germline V gene lookup returns CDR1 SGHTA and CDR2 FQGTGA. The CDR3 protein is CASSRSGDGELFF. In nucleotides, the CDR3 is TGTGCCAGCAGCCGAAGTGGGGACGGGGAGCTGTTTTTT.

J is TRBJ1-1 and V is TRBV7-9; D not certain. V was trimmed by 6 bases and J by 1 base, leaving 9 bases between them. The CDR3 contains 13 residues. Germline V gives CDR1 SEHNR, CDR2 FQNEAQ (reference sequence). The CDR3, as DNA: TGTGCCAGCAGAAACAACCCGAACACTGAAGCTTTCTTT. This translates into CASRNNPNTEAFF. Using reference TRBV7-9 and TRBJ1-1 for the parts outside the CDR3, the full variable domain is DTGVSQNPRHKITKRGQNVTFRCDPISEHNRLYWYRQTLGQGPEFLTYFQNEAQLEKSRLLSDRFSAERPKGSFSTLEIQRTEQGDSAMYLCASRNNPNTEAFFGQGTRLTVV.

J is TRBJ1-1 and V is TRBV9, with no clear D. CDR3 length equals 13 residues. Germline-derived CDR1 and CDR2 are SGDLS and YYNGEE. With 4 bases removed from V and 5 bases from J, the gap between germline ends came to 12 bases. The CDR3 coding sequence is TGTGCCAGCAGCCCTTCTAGGGTAACTGAAGCTTTCTTT. Amino acid sequence: CASSPSRVTEAFF.

This clone has more than one count but fewer than ten. The J gene is TRBJ1-1, the V gene TRBV7-9; no clear D. The V end lost 6 bases, the J end lost 1 base, and 3 bases lay between the germline ends. Germline-derived CDR1 and CDR2 are SEHNR and FQNEAQ (reference sequence). There are 11 residues in the CDR3. CDR3 region: CASRSNTEAFF. The CDR3 coding sequence is TGTGCCAGCAGGTCGAACACTGAAGCTTTCTTT.

V gene TRBV5-1 combines with J gene TRBJ1-1; D might be TRBD1 (5 bases). Germline lookup yields CDR1 SGHRS and CDR2 YFSETQ. The CDR3 has 15 residues. V lost 4 bases to trimming and J lost 2 bases, with 15 bases between them. This CDR3 is CASSPEGIRNTEAFF. CDR3 coding DNA: TGCGCCAGCAGCCCGGAGGGGATTCGAAACACTGAAGCTTTCTTT.

A few counts support this clone. This rearrangement joins TRBV4-2 to TRBJ1-4; unclear D gene. Looked up from germline, CDR1 is LGHNA and CDR2 is YNFKEQ. V was trimmed by 0 bases and J by 7 bases, leaving 18 bases between them. The CDR3 extends over 17 amino acids. The CDR3 spells CASSQDGGVKGGEKLFF. The CDR3 nucleotides are TGTGCCAGCAGCCAAGATGGCGGGGTCAAGGGTGGTGAAAAACTGTTTTTT.

The chain is built from TRBV11-2 and TRBJ2-7; D not certain. V dropped 3 bases and J dropped 0 bases, with 12 bases sitting between them. The CDR3 has 15 amino acids. From germline, CDR1 is SGHAT and CDR2 FQNNGV. This CDR3 is CASSFGYGGSYEQYV. The CDR3 region has the DNA TGTGCCAGCAGCTTCGGTTACGGCGGCTCCTACGAGCAGTACGTC.

The gene calls are TRBV27 and TRBJ1-6; perhaps TRBD1 as D (6 bases). The germline CDR1 and CDR2 sequences are MNHEY and SMNVEV (reference sequence). The CDR3 extends over 14 amino acids. V lost 6 bases and J lost 6, with 12 bases in between. This CDR3 is CASSPGTPNSPLHF. Written as DNA, the CDR3 is TGTGCCAGCAGCCCCGGGACACCTAATTCACCCCTCCACTTT.

The chain couples TRBV11-2 to TRBJ1-2; tentative D call: TRBD1 (5 bases). Deletions cut 6 bases from V and 5 bases from J, with 10 bases between. CDR1 SGHAT and CDR2 FQNNGV come from the germline V gene. CDR3 size: 12 residues. Here the CDR3 DNA reads TGTGCCAGCAGTATTGACAGATATGGCTACACCTTC. Protein product: CASSIDRYGYTF.

This clone was observed a few times. The chain employs TRBV7-9 and TRBJ1-1; 7 bases are shared with TRBD1. Germline CDR1 is SEHNR and CDR2 is FQNEAQ (reference sequence). Trimming took 5 bases from V and 1 from J; bases not matched to a gene: 7. There are 15 residues in the CDR3. Here the CDR3 DNA reads TGTGCCAGCAGCGGTCGACAGGGAAAGAACACTGAAGCTTTCTTT. Translating gives CASSGRQGKNTEAFF.

This clone was seen once. The gene calls are TRBV2 and TRBJ2-7; 10 bases align to TRBD1. With V trimmed by 6 bases and J by 5 bases, 1 base remained unmatched. In germline, CDR1 is SNHLY, CDR2 FYNNEI. This CDR3 has 12 residues. The CDR3 DNA reads as TGTGCCAGCAGGGGACAGGGGAACGAGCAGTACTTC. Protein sequence: CASRGQGNEQYF.

The sample holds a few counts of this clone. This chain joins TRBV6-4 and TRBJ1-1; D is unresolved. CDR1 is MRHNA and CDR2 is SNTAGT in the germline V gene. The CDR3 runs to 14 residues. Trimming removed 0 bases from V and 11 bases from J, with 16 bases in between. The CDR3 sequence: CASSDSDGVGSAFF. CDR3 bases: TGTGCCAGCAGTGACTCGGACGGGGTCGGGTCGGCTTTCTTT.

The chain employs TRBV19 and TRBJ1-5; D remains ambiguous. The CDR3 consists of 13 residues. The germline CDR1 and CDR2 sequences are LNHDA and SQIVND (reference sequence). V lost 6 bases and J lost 7, with 13 bases in between. CDR3 DNA: TGTGCCAGTAGCCCAAACCCCAGACAGCCCCAGCATTTT. It is translated as CASSPNPRQPQHF.

This clone was counted once. The chain couples TRBV5-6 to TRBJ2-6; D is unclear. Germline CDR1 reads SGHDT; CDR2 reads YYEEEE. The V end was cut by 2 bases, the J end by 2 bases, with 8 bases between. The CDR3 loop spans 15 amino acids. CDR3 nucleotides: TGTGCCAGCAGCTTTATAGCTACTGGGGCCAACGTCCTGACTTTC. Its protein product is CASSFIATGANVLTF.

This chain joins TRBV5-1 and TRBJ1-2, with TRBD1 identical over 7 bases. The trim removed 4 bases at V and 8 bases at J, leaving 8 bases unmatched. Germline CDR1 and CDR2: SGHRS and YFSETQ. The CDR3 loop spans 13 amino acids. The CDR3 DNA reads as TGCGCCAGCAGCCTGGGGACAGCTTGGGGCTACACCTTC. Amino acids: CASSLGTAWGYTF.

The chain recombines TRBV2 with TRBJ2-3; D tentatively reads TRBD1 or TRBD2 (5 bases each). CDR1 SNHLY and CDR2 FYNNEI come from the germline V gene. CDR3 length equals 11 residues. Trimming removed 7 bases at V and 5 bases at J, with 7 bases between. CDR3 amino acids: CASKRGDTQYF. As DNA, the CDR3 is TGTGCCAGCAAGAGGGGAGATACGCAGTATTTT.

The chain recombines TRBV19 with TRBJ1-1; D uncertain. Trimming took off 0 bases at V and 1 base at J, with 9 bases between the two ends. Germline loops: CDR1 LNHDA, CDR2 SQIVND (reference sequence). The length of the CDR3 is 15 residues. The DNA for the CDR3 is TGTGCCAGTAGTATAGACCTACGGGCGAACACTGAAGCTTTCTTT. Protein: CASSIDLRANTEAFF. Together with reference TRBV19 and TRBJ1-1, the CDR3 gives the full variable domain: DGGITQSPKYLFRKEGQNVTLSCEQNLNHDAMYWYRQDPGQGLRLIYYSQIVNDFQKGDIAEGYSVSREKKESFPLTVTSAQKNPTAFYLCASSIDLRANTEAFFGQGTRLTVV.

The chain couples TRBV28 to TRBJ1-1; TRBD1 aligns across 7 bases. V dropped 7 bases and J dropped 1; count of bases not matched to a gene: 6. The CDR3 has 14 residues. Germline V gene data show CDR1 as MDHEN and CDR2 as SYDVKM. CDR3 in amino acids: CASILGQENTEAFF. Written as DNA, the CDR3 is TGTGCCAGCATCCTCGGACAGGAGAACACTGAAGCTTTCTTT. Variable domain in full (rest from reference TRBV28 and TRBJ1-1): DVKVTQSSRYLVKRTGEKVFLECVQDMDHENMFWYRQDPGLGLRLIYFSYDVKMKEKGDIPEGYSVSREKKERFSLILESASTNQTSMYLCASILGQENTEAFFGQGTRLTVV.

The gene calls are TRBV13 and TRBJ2-5; 8 nucleotides match TRBD2. Germline CDR1 and CDR2: PRHDT and FYEKMQ (reference sequence). Trimming took 5 bases from V and 5 from J; bases not matched to a gene: 13. This CDR3 spans 16 amino acids. The DNA for the CDR3 is TGTGCCAGCAGCCCCCGGCGGGGGGCCCGGAGGGAGACCCAGTACTTC. The encoded protein is CASSPRRGARRETQYF.

The chain uses TRBV15 and TRBJ1-5, with D possibly being TRBD1 (5 bases). V was pared by 9 bases and J by 7 bases, with 16 bases between. The CDR3 loop spans 13 amino acids. Germline CDR1 LNHNV, CDR2 YYDKDF (reference sequence). The CDR3 loop is CATGEGWLQPQHF. In nucleotides, the CDR3 is TGTGCCACGGGGGAAGGGTGGTTGCAGCCCCAGCATTTT.

This rearrangement joins TRBV30 to TRBJ2-6, with no clear D. This CDR3 is 15 amino acids long. Per germline, CDR1 GTSNPN and CDR2 SVGIG (reference sequence). V lost 4 bases and J lost 2, with 12 bases in between. The CDR3, as DNA: TGTGCCTGGAAGCTGGTAGCTCCTGGGGCCAACGTCCTGACTTTC. Translated, it gives CAWKLVAPGANVLTF.

The V gene is TRBV6-5, the J gene TRBJ2-5, with D unresolved. Trimming took 8 bases from V and 4 from J, leaving 11 bases between them. CDR1 MNHEY and CDR2 SVGAGI come from the germline V gene. This CDR3 has 12 residues. The CDR3 reads CASGRLRETQYF. CDR3 sequence (DNA): TGTGCCAGCGGGCGACTCCGAGAGACCCAGTACTTC.

This clone appeared a few times. The chain has TRBV6-5 and TRBJ2-7; a possible D gene is TRBD1 (6 bases). In germline, CDR1 is MNHEY, CDR2 SVGAGI. The CDR3 is made up of 12 amino acids. Trimming pared 5 bases from V and 3 bases from J, leaving 8 bases between. CDR3 DNA sequence: TGTGCCAGCAGTAGGGACAACTACGAGCAGTACTTC. Amino acids: CASSRDNYEQYF.

The gene calls are TRBV6-5 and TRBJ2-7; weak D call: TRBD1 (6 bases). From germline, CDR1 is MNHEY and CDR2 SVGAGI. V was cut by 3 bases and J by 0 bases, with 9 bases left in between. This CDR3 contains 14 residues. The CDR3 sequence is CASSYADSSYEQYF. In DNA, the CDR3 is TGTGCCAGCAGTTATGCGGACAGCTCCTACGAGCAGTACTTC.

This chain joins TRBV19 and TRBJ1-5; a possible D gene is TRBD1 (5 bases). Trimming stripped 8 bases from V and 4 bases from J, with 18 bases between. CDR1 is LNHDA and CDR2 is SQIVND in the germline V gene (reference sequence). The CDR3 is 15 residues long. The CDR3 here is CASGDAGARNQPQHF. DNA of the CDR3: TGTGCCAGTGGGGATGCCGGGGCTAGAAATCAGCCCCAGCATTTT.

This chain links TRBV4-1 with TRBJ2-5; a possible D gene is TRBD1 (5 bases). CDR1 MGHRA and CDR2 YSYEKL come from the germline V gene. The V and J ends lost 7 bases and 3 bases respectively, with 15 bases between them. The CDR3 length is 14 residues. The CDR3 nucleotides are TGCGCCAGCACCGCAGGGCCCGGAGAAGAGACCCAGTACTTC. It specifies CASTAGPGEETQYF.